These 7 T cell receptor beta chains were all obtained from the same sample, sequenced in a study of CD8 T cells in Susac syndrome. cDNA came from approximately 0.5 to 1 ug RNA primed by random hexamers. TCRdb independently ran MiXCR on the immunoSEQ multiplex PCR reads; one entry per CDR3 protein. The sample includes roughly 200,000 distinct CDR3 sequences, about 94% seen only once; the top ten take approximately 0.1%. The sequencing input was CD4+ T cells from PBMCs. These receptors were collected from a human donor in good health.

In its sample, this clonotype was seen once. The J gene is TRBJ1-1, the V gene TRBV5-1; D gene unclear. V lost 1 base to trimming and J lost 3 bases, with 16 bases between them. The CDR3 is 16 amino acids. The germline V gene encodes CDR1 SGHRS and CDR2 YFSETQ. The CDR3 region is CASSLFGLGRDTEAFF. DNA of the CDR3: TGCGCCAGCAGCTTGTTTGGGTTAGGGAGGGACACTGAAGCTTTCTTT.

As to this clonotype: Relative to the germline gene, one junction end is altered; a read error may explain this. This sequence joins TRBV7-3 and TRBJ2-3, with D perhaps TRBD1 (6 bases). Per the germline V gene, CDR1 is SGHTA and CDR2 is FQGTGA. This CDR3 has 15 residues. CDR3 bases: TGTGCCAGCAGTTTAAGGCACAGGGAAGGAAATACGCAGTATTTT. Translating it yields CASSLRHREGNTQYF.

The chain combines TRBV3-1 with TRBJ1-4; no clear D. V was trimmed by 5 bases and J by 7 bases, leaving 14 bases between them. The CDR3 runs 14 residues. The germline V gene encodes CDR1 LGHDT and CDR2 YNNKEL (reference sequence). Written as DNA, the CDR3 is TGTGCCAGCAGCAACGGAGGGTCGGGTGAAAAACTGTTTTTT. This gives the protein CASSNGGSGEKLFF.

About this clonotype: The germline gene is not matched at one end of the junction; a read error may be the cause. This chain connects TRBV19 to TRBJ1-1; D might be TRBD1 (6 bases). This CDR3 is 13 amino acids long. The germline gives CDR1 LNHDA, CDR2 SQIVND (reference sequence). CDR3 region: CANSIPRGWNVFF. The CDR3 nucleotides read TGTGCCAATAGTATCCCCAGGGGATGGAACGTTTTCTTT.

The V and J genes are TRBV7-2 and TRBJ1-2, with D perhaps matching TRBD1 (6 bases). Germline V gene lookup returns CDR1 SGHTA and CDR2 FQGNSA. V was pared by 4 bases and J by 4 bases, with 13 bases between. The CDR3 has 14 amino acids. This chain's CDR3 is CASSSRQAFYGYTF. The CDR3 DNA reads TGTGCCAGCAGCTCAAGACAGGCGTTCTATGGCTACACCTTC.

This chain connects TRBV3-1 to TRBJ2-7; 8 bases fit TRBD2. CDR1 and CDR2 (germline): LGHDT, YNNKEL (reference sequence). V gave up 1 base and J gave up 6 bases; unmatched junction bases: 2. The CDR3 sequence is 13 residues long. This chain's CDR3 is CASSQVAGREQYF. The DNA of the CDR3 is TGTGCCAGCAGCCAAGTAGCGGGGCGCGAGCAGTACTTC.

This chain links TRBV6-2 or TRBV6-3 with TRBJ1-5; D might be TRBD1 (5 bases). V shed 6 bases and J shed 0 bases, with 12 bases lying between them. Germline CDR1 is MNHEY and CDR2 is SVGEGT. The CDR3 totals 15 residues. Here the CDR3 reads CASSRQSYSNQPQHF. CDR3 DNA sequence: TGTGCCAGCAGCCGACAGAGTTATAGCAATCAGCCCCAGCATTTT.